This TCR beta chain was sequenced for a study of blood T cell repertoires in COVID-19. Some clones are missing from TCRdb's copy, which holds only in-frame ones; the method was immunoSEQ multiplex PCR. The table shows roughly 170,000 clones, with about four fifths occurring only once. The CDR3 runs 14 residues. Deletions cut 7 bases from V and 4 bases from J, with 14 bases between. The TCR was taken from a human donor in a cohort sampled during active COVID-19. What was sequenced was peripheral blood. J is TRBJ2-4 and V is TRBV6-7, with TRBD1 as a possible D gene (6 bases). TRBV6-7 is classed as an ORF, of uncertain function. CDR3 amino acids: CASTGTGRKNIQYF. CDR3 coding DNA: TGTGCCAGCACGGGCACAGGGCGGAAAAACATTCAGTACTTC.